The clone carrying this T cell receptor beta chain came up a few times. Antigen unknown. These data belong to a study of EBV T-cell therapy then PD-1 blockade in nasopharyngeal carcinoma. Treatment here: AdE1-LMPpoly-expanded autologous EBV-specific T-cell therapy followed by anti-PD-1 nivolumab. Trimming took off 4 bases at V and 3 bases at J, with 17 bases between the two ends. The CDR3 has 16 residues. Looked up from germline, CDR1 is MNHEY and CDR2 is SVGEGT. Produced via immunoSEQ multiplex PCR; TCRdb's table is partial and in-frame only. The repertoire includes roughly 22,000 clones, 82% of them detected once, and about 24% sits in the top ten.

The rearrangement links TRBV6-2 or TRBV6-3 to TRBJ2-3; D possibly corresponds to TRBD1 (5 bases). This sequence was found in a man aged 35 to 55 with nasopharyngeal carcinoma. The sequenced sample was CD8+ T cells from blood, obtained at day -245 from a patient whose treatment included autologous EBV-specific T cells and nivolumab. The CDR3, as DNA: TGTGCCAGCAGTTGGTCGAAGGAGAAGGGGACAGATACGCAGTATTTT. It yields the protein CASSWSKEKGTDTQYF.